This entry features one TCR beta chain sequence. Its antigen is undetermined. One base away lies a much larger clone, so this may be a sequencing read error. The sample belongs to a study of Graves' ophthalmopathy and Graves' hyperthyroidism. The germline V and J ends were trimmed by 3 bases and 6 bases, with 12 bases remaining between them. CDR3 length: 14 amino acids. Germline lookup yields CDR1 SGHTA and CDR2 FQGNSA. Notes on the study in general: Blood repertoires reportedly contained most expanded thyroid clonotypes above 0.001 frequency.

As the template, RNA transcripts were used to amplify TCR beta CDR3 regions. In the first round, RT-PCR was carried out with HTBI primers, and a multiplex PCR formed the second round. From the multiplex PCR reads, TCRdb called clonotypes with MiXCR, one entry per CDR3 protein. The profile shows 200,000 to 250,000 distinct CDR3 sequences, over 25% of them singletons. The rearrangement links TRBV7-2 to TRBJ1-5, with a possible D match to TRBD1 (5 bases). The origin of this receptor is a man aged 50 to 60 with Graves' ophthalmopathy. Material: peripheral blood. DNA for the CDR3: TGTGCCAGCAGCTTGGGGGGAGTCAGTCAGCCCCAGCATTTT. It encodes CASSLGGVSQPQHF.